This T cell receptor beta chain is from a study of blood T cell repertoires in COVID-19. The wider study: The study drew acute and convalescent COVID-19 samples from the United States, Italy and Spain. T cells, B-cell-depleted T cells, or PBMCs supplied cDNA or gDNA.

Per the original data handling: How many nucleated cells were present was estimated from reference gene primer amplification. Method: immunoSEQ multiplex PCR; TCRdb's copy keeps in-frame clones and lacks some. That table is the source of V, J and clone size, and D and trimming were worked out from the DNA. The sample yields under 200,000 clones, about 83% seen once. The CDR3 runs 13 residues. V was pared by 5 bases and J by 6 bases, with 11 bases between. The germline CDR1 and CDR2 sequences are SEHNR and FQNEAQ (reference sequence). The receptor was isolated from a human donor in a cohort sampled during active COVID-19. Sequences were obtained from peripheral blood. The V gene is TRBV7-9, the J gene TRBJ1-5; TRBD1 is a possible D gene (5 bases). CDR3 DNA sequence: TGTGCCAGCAGCCCCCATACAGGTCAGCCCCAGCATTTT. Translating it yields CASSPHTGQPQHF.